The present entry profiles one TCR beta chain with its context. Its antigen is not known. Produced via immunoSEQ multiplex PCR; TCRdb's table is partial and in-frame only. Among over 85,000 clones listed, around 90% were seen once. The data originate from a study of siplizumab effects on memory and regulatory T cells. Study conclusions and caveats: Researchers did not confirm the suppressive function of proliferating Tregs from siplizumab cultures. Only a minority of proliferating CD4+ or CD8+ clones had an assignable naive or memory phenotype, with roughly 80-96% lacking one.

The trim removed 2 bases at V and 7 bases at J, leaving 5 bases unmatched. The germline V gene has CDR1 SGHRS and CDR2 YFSETQ. The CDR3 extends over 15 amino acids. The sequenced sample was CD4+ T cells sorted from blood. This clonotype was obtained from a human donor in good health. The chain uses TRBV5-1 and TRBJ1-6; 8 bases line up with TRBD1. CDR3 sequence: CASSFTDRGNSPLHF. The CDR3 DNA sequence: TGCGCCAGCAGCTTCACTGACAGGGGAAATTCACCCCTCCACTTT.